Below, one T cell receptor (beta chain) is given with its context. V gave up 4 bases and J gave up 7 bases; unmatched junction bases: 6. Germline V gives CDR1 SGHDT, CDR2 YYEEEE. The CDR3 has 15 amino acids. The data belong to a study of blood T cell repertoires in COVID-19. As for the study in general: The samples span acute and convalescent COVID-19 from the United States, Italy and Spain. The cDNA or gDNA used as material had been derived from T cells, B-cell-depleted T cells, or PBMCs.

Source study methods: Estimates of nucleated cell counts were drawn from the amplification of reference gene primers. Some clones are missing from TCRdb's copy, which holds only in-frame ones; the method was immunoSEQ multiplex PCR. V, J and clone size derive from that table, while D and trimming were established from the DNA sequence. The sample lists approximately 380,000 clones, 85% occurring once. Sequenced sample: peripheral blood. This receptor was identified in a woman between 18 and 29 years old with acute or convalescent COVID-19. The rearrangement joins TRBV5-6 to TRBJ2-2, with 11 bases lining up with TRBD1. The CDR3 here is CASSPGTGGGGELFF. Written as DNA, the CDR3 is TGTGCCAGCAGCCCGGGGACAGGGGGAGGCGGGGAGCTGTTTTTT.